This T cell receptor (beta chain) was sequenced for a study of T cells in Graves' hyperthyroidism and ophthalmopathy. Amplified TCR beta CDR3 regions derived from RNA transcripts. HTBI primers were employed in a first-round RT-PCR of the TCR CDR3. TCRdb passed the multiplex PCR reads through MiXCR, listing each CDR3 protein once. The table shows 500,000 to 650,000 distinct CDR3 sequences, with about a sixth occurring only once. The germline V gene encodes CDR1 DFQATT and CDR2 SNEGSKA (reference sequence). This CDR3 is built from 15 residues. With 2 bases clipped from V and 4 bases from J, the junction kept 7 bases outside the gene matches. This clonotype was detected many times.

This TCR came from a woman under 30 with Graves' ophthalmopathy. The V call is TRBV20-1, the J call TRBJ2-1; 8 bases map to TRBD2. Sequenced material: blood. The CDR3 loop is CSARTTSGDYNEQFF. CDR3 in DNA: TGCAGTGCTAGAACCACTAGCGGCGATTACAATGAGCAGTTCTTC.